This T cell receptor (beta chain) was recorded in a study of blood T cells in healthy people across ages (dated by TCRdb to between 2014 and 2017). About the study as a whole: In model experiments, roughly one uniquely barcoded TCR beta cDNA molecule per two T cells was captured by template switching. Using deep sequencing normalized with unique cDNA molecular identifiers, the study measured how TCR beta repertoire diversity changes with age. The donors were divided into four age groups: young (average roughly 17 years), middle-aged (approximately 41), aged (approximately 62) and long-lived (about 79). To avoid experimental bias, donors of different ages were distributed randomly across sequencing lanes. For two donors (one aged 18 to 29 and one aged 80 or older), the study analyzed two additional independent replicas of 1 million unique cDNA reads from the same blood draw.

This clonotype was observed a single time. Its target antigen remains unknown. The sample holds no much larger clone one base away, and base qualities are not on file. One read amounts to weak evidence. The library was generated by 5' RACE. This sample was sequenced with an Illumina HiSeq 2500. A second PCR of roughly 6 to 11 cycles was run with a J-beta primer mix and a sample-barcoded 5' primer. Each TCR beta cDNA molecule received a unique molecular identifier from a template-switch 5' adaptor carrying 12 random nucleotides. At least 2.5 million CDR3-containing paired-end reads were obtained from each sample. First-strand cDNA was synthesized from all RNA with the Mint cDNA synthesis kit, primed by a TRBC-specific oligonucleotide. Following uracil-DNA glycosylase treatment, a first 18-cycle PCR with universal primers M1SS and BC2_uni_R was performed on all cDNA. Processing in the source paper ran as follows. Normalization of each sample was performed by random selection of 1 million high-quality reads, each carrying a distinct molecular identifier. Instead of being binned into consensus sequences, reads that shared molecular identifiers were thrown out. MiTCR, set to a Q25 quality threshold and the strictest error-elimination algorithm, was used for CDR3 identification, clonotype clustering and error correction. A nonparametric unseen species model using Euler transformation provided a lower-bound estimate of total TCR beta diversity. Using fastp at Q25 and MiXCR, TCRdb reprocessed the public reads and kept productive beta chains. Every entry covers one CDR3 protein and lists the most common genes and DNA from its rows. The V and J calls shown here were made by TCRdb, not taken from the authors' results. Present in this sample are about 670,000 distinct CDR3 sequences, about 51% of which were seen just once. Jointly, the top ten make up roughly 13% of the sample.

Including the terminal cysteine and phenylalanine, the CDR3 comprises 14 residues. Only the CDR3 DNA is retained, 42 bases long and in frame from the first base. According to the germline V gene, CDR1 reads SGDLS and CDR2 reads YYNGEE. V was cut back by 6 bases and J by 4 bases, leaving a gap of 13 bases between them. Donors were around 37 systemically healthy Caucasian individuals from Russia aged roughly 6 to 90 years. About 10 milliliters of peripheral blood were collected from each donor into EDTA-treated Vacutainer tubes. Ficoll-Paque density-gradient centrifugation was used to isolate PBMCs, with at least 6.5 million per sample. Total RNA, at least 6 micrograms per sample, was extracted from PBMCs with Trizol reagent. The percentages of naive CD45RAhigh/CD27high T cells were determined by flow cytometry on a PBMC aliquot from every donor. Points the paper makes about the study in general: Compared with the aged group, the long-lived group had more naive CD4+ T cells, fewer expanded clones and increased TCR diversity, suggesting age selection. Bulk unsorted PBMC profiling prevented conclusive comparison of naive and antigen-experienced compartments. Estimates of total diversity based on one million sequenced T cells were considered lower bounds and underestimates. Because the CMV infection status of the donors was unknown, age-related changes in expanded clonotypes may potentially have been confounded. A strong correlation was found between observed TCR beta diversity and the percentage of naive T cells measured by flow cytometry. As age increased, observed TCR beta diversity per million T cells dropped in a roughly linear way, and a significant reduction was already evident by age about 40.

The sample was blood. The chain joins TRBV9 to TRBJ2-2, and the D gene may be TRBD1, 7 bases matching. The receptor was isolated from a woman aged 80 or over in good health. This receptor carries the CDR3 CASNRGLITGELFF. In nucleotide form, the sequence is TGTGCCAGCAACAGGGGACTCATCACCGGGGAGCTGTTTTTT.